This T cell receptor (beta chain) was sequenced in a study of blood T cell repertoires in COVID-19. Source study methods: Amplification from reference gene primers served as the basis for estimated nucleated cell counts. Sequencing used immunoSEQ multiplex PCR; TCRdb keeps in-frame clones, though not all of them. Clonal size and the V and J genes are those of that table, whereas D and trimming came from the DNA. This sample has some 220,000 clones, with 75% to 90% found just once. Germline lookup yields CDR1 SGHTA and CDR2 FQGNSA. Germline trimming cut 5 bases from V and 0 bases from J; bases unmatched to any gene: 4. The CDR3 runs 15 residues.

The genes are TRBV7-2 and TRBJ2-7; 10 positions agree with TRBD2. The receptor's source is an older woman with COVID-19, enrolled during active disease. Sequenced: peripheral blood. The CDR3 here is CASSILAGASYEQYF. CDR3 DNA sequence: TGTGCCAGCAGCATCCTAGCGGGAGCCTCCTACGAGCAGTACTTC. The full variable domain, its missing parts supplied by reference TRBV7-2 and TRBJ2-7, is GAGVSQSPSNKVTEKGKDVELRCDPISGHTALYWYRQSLGQGLEFLIYFQGNSAPDKSGLPSDRFSAERTGGSVSTLTIQRTQQEDSAVYLCASSILAGASYEQYFGPGTRLTVT.